This is a list of T cell receptor beta chains from one sample in a study of human T cells and chemical hapten exposure. Via MiXCR, TCRdb re-called the RACE reads, giving one row per CDR3 protein. Here the sample spans about 110,000 distinct CDR3 sequences, around 12% being singletons. The specimen comprised whole blood, sampled in connection with sensitization to the hapten diphenylcyclopropenone (DPC). The source of these receptors is a woman aged 50 to 60 with alopecia areata. Some clones in this sample may be carry-over from other donors' samples. CDR3s include the opening cysteine and the closing phenylalanine or tryptophan. The D gene is left open where the match is weak. Clone size is given for some rows only: seen once, a few or many times, or a class if the clone is expanded.

>TRBV7-9|NA|few|TRBJ2-7|13
TGTGCCAGCAGCTTAAGCCCGGTCGGCGAGCAGTACTTC
CASSLSPVGEQYF
>TRBV7-8|NA|many|TRBJ1-1|14
TGTGCCAGCAGCTTAGGGCGAGGGGGCACTGAAGCTTTCTTT
CASSLGRGGTEAFF
>TRBV28|TRBD1|NA|TRBJ2-7|11
TGTGCTAACAGGGGGCCCTACGAGCAGTACTTC
CANRGPYEQYF
>TRBV27|NA|NA|TRBJ1-6|17
TGTGCCAGCAGTTTTAGGGCCGTTAGCTCCTATAATTCACCCCTCCACTTT
CASSFRAVSSYNSPLHF
>TRBV5-1|TRBD1|many|TRBJ2-2|14
TGCGCCAGCAGCTTTTACAGGGGAGAGGGGGAGCTGTTTTTT
CASSFYRGEGELFF
>TRBV7-8|NA|NA|TRBJ1-4|14
TGTGCCAGCAGCTTTCAGGGGCTCAGTGAAAAACTGTTTTTT
CASSFQGLSEKLFF
>TRBV6-6|NA|NA|TRBJ2-7|13
TGTGCCAGCAGCTTACCCGGCTCCTACGAGCAGTACTTC
CASSLPGSYEQYF
>TRBV7-9|NA|many|TRBJ2-3|13
TGTGCCAGCAGAGCAGCAGGGTCAGATACGCAGTATTTT
CASRAAGSDTQYF
>TRBV5-1|NA|many|TRBJ2-3|19
TGCGCCAGCAGCCCTATCCTCCGATCGGGGCTAACACCCCCAGATACGCAGTATTTT
CASSPILRSGLTPPDTQYF
>TRBV4-2|NA|few|TRBJ2-2|16
TGTGCCAGCAGCCGCCCGACAGGAGAAAACACCGGGGAGCTGTTTTTT
CASSRPTGENTGELFF
>TRBV5-1|NA|few|TRBJ1-4|15
TGCGCCAGCAGCCCGTCGTCCCTCGGGTATGAAAAACTGTTTTTT
CASSPSSLGYEKLFF
>TRBV6-1|TRBD1|many|TRBJ2-4|15
TGTGCCAGCTCCAAGGACAGGGGAGAGTGGAACATTCAGTACTTC
CASSKDRGEWNIQYF
>TRBV20-1|NA|few|TRBJ2-3|16
TGCAGTGCCACGACACCGGTACGGGTCGAGGCAGATACGCAGTATTTT
CSATTPVRVEADTQYF
>TRBV5-1|NA|few|TRBJ2-7|15
TGCGCCAGCAGCTTGACTGGGACCATAACCTACGAGCAGTACTTC
CASSLTGTITYEQYF
>TRBV28|NA|few|TRBJ1-1|14
TGTGCCAGCAGGGGACCCGGGACAAACACTGAAGCTTTCTTT
CASRGPGTNTEAFF
>TRBV9|NA|few|TRBJ1-1|14
TGTGCCAGCAGCGTAGCTATGAAGAACACTGAAGCTTTCTTT
CASSVAMKNTEAFF
>TRBV9|NA|few|TRBJ1-1|13
TGTGCCAGCAGCGCCGGGACCGCGACTGAAGCTTTCTTT
CASSAGTATEAFF
>TRBV10-3|TRBD2|few|TRBJ2-3|18
TGTGCCATCAGTGAGTCGGAACTAGCGGGAGGGCCAATGGGTACGCAGTATTTT
CAISESELAGGPMGTQYF
>TRBV27|NA|NA|TRBJ1-1|18
TGTGCCAGCAGTTTTATTGGCGCCGCCTGGACTGCTAACACTGAAGCTTTCTTT
CASSFIGAAWTANTEAFF
>TRBV6-5|NA|many|TRBJ2-2|13
TGTGCCAGCAGGGAATCCAACACCGGGGAGCTGTTTTTT
CASRESNTGELFF
>TRBV20-1|NA|few|TRBJ2-3|14
TGCAGTGCTCCACGACTAGTTAGCACAGATACGCAGTATTTT
CSAPRLVSTDTQYF
>TRBV7-7|NA|NA|TRBJ1-1|13
TGTGCCAGCAGCATTGACTGGAACACTGAAGCTTTCTTT
CASSIDWNTEAFF
>TRBV7-6|NA|many|TRBJ2-6|14
TGTGCCAGCAGCTCTCTCTCTGGGGCCAACGTCCTGACTTTC
CASSSLSGANVLTF
>TRBV27|NA|NA|TRBJ1-1|14
TGTGCCAGCAGTTTACGGGCCATGAACACTGAAGCTTTCTTT
CASSLRAMNTEAFF
>TRBV14|NA|few|TRBJ1-1|13
TGTGCCAGCAGCCAGCAGGGTCCAACTGAAGCTTTCTTT
CASSQQGPTEAFF
>TRBV7-2|NA|NA|TRBJ1-5|15
TGTGCCAGCAGCTTAGGAAAGGGAGGACGGCAGCCCCAGCATTTT
CASSLGKGGRQPQHF
>TRBV11-2|NA|NA|TRBJ2-7|13
TGTGCCAGCAGCTTAGACACCTCCTACGAGCAGTACTTC
CASSLDTSYEQYF
>TRBV4-1|TRBD2|many|TRBJ2-1|16
TGCGCCAGCAGCCTGCGGACTAGCGGGAATTACAATGAGCAGTTCTTC
CASSLRTSGNYNEQFF
>TRBV4-1|NA|many|TRBJ2-3|16
TGCGCCAGCAGCCAAGTCGGTTCTGGTGGCACAGATACGCAGTATTTT
CASSQVGSGGTDTQYF
>TRBV4-3|TRBD2|many|TRBJ2-7|16
TGCGCCAGCAGCCAAGATCGTTGGACTAGCGGCTACGAGCAGTACTTC
CASSQDRWTSGYEQYF
>TRBV18|TRBD1|many|TRBJ1-2|15
TGTGCCAGCTCACCATCGGGACAGGGGGCGTATGGCTACACCTTC
CASSPSGQGAYGYTF
>TRBV5-1|NA|NA|TRBJ1-4|14
TGCGCCAGCAGCTTGGGAGGCAGTAATGAAAAACTGTTTTTT
CASSLGGSNEKLFF
>TRBV11-1|TRBD2|few|TRBJ2-3|14
TGTGCCAGCAGCGTTAGCGGGGTCACAGATACGCAGTATTTT
CASSVSGVTDTQYF
>TRBV11-2|NA|NA|TRBJ1-1|17
TGTGCCAGCAGCTACCCCCAGGGTCGAGGTCGTCGGACTGAAGCTTTCTTT
CASSYPQGRGRRTEAFF
>TRBV28|TRBD2|once|TRBJ2-7|16
TGTGCCAGCAGTTTATCCGGGACTAGCGCTTCCTACGAGCAGTACTTC
CASSLSGTSASYEQYF
>TRBV5-1|NA|NA|TRBJ2-7|13
TGCGCCAGCAAGACAAAGGTCGGTTACGAGCAGTACTTC
CASKTKVGYEQYF
>TRBV20-1|NA|NA|TRBJ2-7|16
TGCAGTGCTAGACTGCACCGGAGGGCTAAAGGGGCCGAGCAGTACTTC
CSARLHRRAKGAEQYF
>TRBV7-2|NA|few|TRBJ2-3|14
TGTGCCAGCAGCTTAGCGTCTCAGACTAGGTTTCAGTATTTT
CASSLASQTRFQYF
>TRBV10-3|NA|NA|TRBJ1-6|15
TGTGCCACGAGGGCCCACGGACCCGATAATTCACCCCTCCACTTT
CATRAHGPDNSPLHF
>TRBV12-3/TRBV12-4|NA|few|TRBJ2-2|13
TGTGCCATCCCGGCCCCTCGGACCGGGGAGCTGTTTTTT
CAIPAPRTGELFF
>TRBV3-1|NA|NA|TRBJ1-2|14
TGTGCCAGCAGCCAAGATGGGCAGTACTATGGCTACACCTTC
CASSQDGQYYGYTF
>TRBV20-1|NA|few|TRBJ1-3|13
TGCAGGCCCCAAGCCTCTGCTGGAAACACCATATATTTT
CRPQASAGNTIYF
>TRBV11-2|NA|NA|TRBJ2-7|13
TGTGCCAGCAGCGGGGGAATCTCCTACGAGCAGTACTTC
CASSGGISYEQYF
>TRBV5-1|NA|NA|TRBJ1-5|15
TGCGCCAGCAGCTTGGAAGGGCTTAGCAATCAGCCCCAGCATTTT
CASSLEGLSNQPQHF
>TRBV7-2|NA|NA|TRBJ1-2|13
TGTGCCAGCAACGAACGGGGAAATTATGGCTACACCTTC
CASNERGNYGYTF
>TRBV10-3|NA|NA|TRBJ2-3|12
TGTGCCATCAGTGATCTTCGGGATACGCAGTATTTT
CAISDLRDTQYF
>TRBV3-1|TRBD1|few|TRBJ1-2|15
TGTGCCAGCAGCCCCCGGGACAGGGTCTACTATGGCTACACCTTC
CASSPRDRVYYGYTF
>TRBV6-5|NA|many|TRBJ1-6|14
TGTGCCAGCAGTCCCCGGCGTGGGAATTCACCCCTCCACTTT
CASSPRRGNSPLHF
>TRBV5-1|NA|once|TRBJ2-5|14
TGCGCCAGCAGCTCAGGACTCGATAGAGAGACCCAGTACTTC
CASSSGLDRETQYF
>TRBV7-9|TRBD1|many|TRBJ1-3|13
TGTGCCAGCTCCCCGGGACAGGGAAACACCATATATTTT
CASSPGQGNTIYF
>TRBV7-2|NA|few|TRBJ1-2|14
TGTGCCAGCAGAAGGGACCTTGAAAACTATGGCTACACCTTC
CASRRDLENYGYTF
>TRBV11-2|NA|NA|TRBJ1-1|14
TGTGCCAGCAGCCCCCCAGCCGGGAACACTGAAGCTTTCTTT
CASSPPAGNTEAFF
>TRBV6-5|NA|few|TRBJ2-7|15
TGTGCCAGCAGTTACCAGGCAGGGGCTACTCACGAGCAGTACTTC
CASSYQAGATHEQYF
>TRBV20-1|NA|many|TRBJ2-7|12
TGCAGTGCTGGAGGGACAGTCTACGAGCAGTACTTC
CSAGGTVYEQYF
>TRBV6-1|TRBD2|many|TRBJ2-2|15
TGTGCCAGCGGCGGGAGGCCCCCGAACACCGGGGAGCTGTTTTTT
CASGGRPPNTGELFF
>TRBV4-2|TRBD1|many|TRBJ1-2|17
TGTGCCAGCAGCCGACCGGGACAGGGCCCCCGCCCTTATGGCTACACCTTC
CASSRPGQGPRPYGYTF
>TRBV12-3/TRBV12-4|NA|few|TRBJ1-1|16
TGTGCCAGCCGAAAAACGCCGGGGAGCACGAACACTGAAGCTTTCTTT
CASRKTPGSTNTEAFF